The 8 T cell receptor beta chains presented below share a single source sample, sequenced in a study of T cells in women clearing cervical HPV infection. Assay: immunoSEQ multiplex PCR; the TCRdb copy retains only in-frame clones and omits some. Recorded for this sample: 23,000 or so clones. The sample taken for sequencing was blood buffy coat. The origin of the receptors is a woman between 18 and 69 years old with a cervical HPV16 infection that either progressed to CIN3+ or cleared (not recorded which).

The CDR3 DNA, read in part, is TGCAGTGCTAGAGATCCTGGGCAAGGTACG. As protein: CSARDPGQGT. The entire CDR3 is CSARDPGQGTQYF. The rearrangement uses TRBV20-1 and TRBJ2-3, with unresolved D. The CDR3 goes on 3 residues after the read ends, and that part is filled in from the germline J gene. V shed 0 bases and J shed 8 bases, with 12 bases lying between them. CDR3 length: 13 residues. CDR1 and CDR2 (germline): DFQATT, SNEGSKA (reference sequence).

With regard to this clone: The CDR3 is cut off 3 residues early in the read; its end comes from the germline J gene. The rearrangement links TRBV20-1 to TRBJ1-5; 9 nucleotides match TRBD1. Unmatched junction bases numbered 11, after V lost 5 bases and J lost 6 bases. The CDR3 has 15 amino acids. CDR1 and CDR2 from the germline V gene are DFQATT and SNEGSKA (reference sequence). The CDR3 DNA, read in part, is TGCAGTGCTGCCCGGGGGGGACAGGGTGGTCAGCCC. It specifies CSAARGGQGGQP. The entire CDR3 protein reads CSAARGGQGGQPQHF.

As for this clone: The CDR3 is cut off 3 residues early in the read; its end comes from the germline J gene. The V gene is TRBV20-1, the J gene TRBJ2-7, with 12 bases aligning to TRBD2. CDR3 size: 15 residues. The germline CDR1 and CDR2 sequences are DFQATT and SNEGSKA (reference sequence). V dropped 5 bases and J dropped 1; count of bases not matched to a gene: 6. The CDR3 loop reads CSALAGGPISYEQYF. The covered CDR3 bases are TGCAGTGCTCTAGCGGGAGGGCCGATATCCTACGAG.

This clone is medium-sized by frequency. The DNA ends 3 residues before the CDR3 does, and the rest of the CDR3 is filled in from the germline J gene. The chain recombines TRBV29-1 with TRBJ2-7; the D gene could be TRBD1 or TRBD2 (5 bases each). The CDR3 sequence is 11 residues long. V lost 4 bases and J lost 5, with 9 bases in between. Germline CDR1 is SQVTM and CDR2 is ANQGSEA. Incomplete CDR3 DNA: TGCAGCGTTGTGAGGGGCCACGAG. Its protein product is CSVVRGHE. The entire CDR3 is CSVVRGHEQYF.

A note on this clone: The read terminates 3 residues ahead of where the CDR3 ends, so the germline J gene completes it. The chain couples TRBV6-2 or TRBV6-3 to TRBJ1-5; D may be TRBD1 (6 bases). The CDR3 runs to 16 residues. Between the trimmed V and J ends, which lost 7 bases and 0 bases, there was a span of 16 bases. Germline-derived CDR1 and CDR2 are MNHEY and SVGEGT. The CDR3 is CASKVQGWGSNQPQHF. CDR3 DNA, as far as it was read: TGTGCCAGCAAAGTCCAGGGGTGGGGTAGCAATCAGCCC.

CDR3 residues: CASRRRTGYEQYF. Partial CDR3 DNA: TGCGCCAGCAGGCGAAGGACAGGCTACGAG. The chain uses TRBV5-1 and TRBJ2-7, with TRBD1 matching over 7 bases. The observed sequence ends 3 residues before the CDR3 terminus, with the missing tail filled in from the germline J gene. There are 13 residues in the CDR3. CDR1 and CDR2 (germline): SGHRS, YFSETQ. J was trimmed by 3 bases and V by 5 bases; bases with no gene match: 5.

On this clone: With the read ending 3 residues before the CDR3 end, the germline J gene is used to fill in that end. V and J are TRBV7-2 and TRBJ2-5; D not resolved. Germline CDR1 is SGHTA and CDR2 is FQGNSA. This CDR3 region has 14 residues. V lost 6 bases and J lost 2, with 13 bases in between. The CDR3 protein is CASSRDSGQETQYF. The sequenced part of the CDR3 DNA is TGTGCCAGCAGTCGAGACTCCGGACAAGAGACC.

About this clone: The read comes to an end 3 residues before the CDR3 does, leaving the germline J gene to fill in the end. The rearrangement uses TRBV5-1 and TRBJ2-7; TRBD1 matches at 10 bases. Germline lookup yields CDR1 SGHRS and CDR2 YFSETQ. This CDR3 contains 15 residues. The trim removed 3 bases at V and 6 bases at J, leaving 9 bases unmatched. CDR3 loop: CASSWVTGGIGEQYF. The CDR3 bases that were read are TGCGCCAGCAGCTGGGTGACAGGGGGCATCGGCGAG.